This is a list of T cell receptor beta chains from one sample in a study of blood T cell repertoires in COVID-19. The protocol was immunoSEQ multiplex PCR, while the TCRdb copy is restricted to in-frame clones and leaves out a portion. The sample contains under 150,000 clones, 60% to 80% of which appear only once. Sequencing was performed on peripheral blood. The source of these receptors is a man aged 45 to 65 with active or convalescent COVID-19. CDR3s include the opening cysteine and the closing phenylalanine or tryptophan. D genes are given only for firm matches. Only part of the rows carry a size: once, few, many, or a class if the clone is expanded.

V: TRBV5-6; size: once; D: -; J: TRBJ1-2; DNA: TGTGCCAGCAGCCCCGACATTTCCCACTCCTATGGCTACACCTTC; CDR3: CASSPDISHSYGYTF
V: TRBV5-5; size: -; D: TRBD2; J: TRBJ2-1; DNA: TGTGCCAGCAGCCCGGGGGAGCGGGGGAATGAGCAGTTCTTC; CDR3: CASSPGERGNEQFF
V: TRBV15; size: few; D: TRBD2; J: TRBJ2-3; DNA: TGTGCCACCAGCGCGAGGACTAGCGGGGGCACAGATACGCAGTATTTT; CDR3: CATSARTSGGTDTQYF
V: TRBV5-6; size: -; D: -; J: TRBJ2-7; DNA: TGTGCCAGCAGCTTGGCACAGGGCTACGAGCAGTACTTC; CDR3: CASSLAQGYEQYF
V: TRBV3-1/TRBV3-2; size: -; D: TRBD2; J: TRBJ2-6; DNA: TGTGCCAGCAGGCCACGACCAGCGGGAGTTGCAACGGGGGCCAACGTCCTGACTTTC; CDR3: CASRPRPAGVATGANVLTF
V: TRBV30; size: -; D: TRBD2; J: TRBJ2-5; DNA: TGTGCCTGGAGACTATTTCCGGGACTAGCGGGTCCCCAAGAGACCCAGTACTTC; CDR3: CAWRLFPGLAGPQETQYF
V: TRBV29-1; size: -; D: -; J: TRBJ2-3; DNA: TGCAGCGCCACCTTAGCGGATACGCAGTATTTT; CDR3: CSATLADTQYF
V: TRBV28; size: -; D: -; J: TRBJ2-5; DNA: TGTGCCAGCAGTTTATTGTCAGGGATTGGAGAGACCCAGTACTTC; CDR3: CASSLLSGIGETQYF
V: TRBV6-5; size: -; D: -; J: TRBJ2-1; DNA: TGTGCCAGTTCCTTATCCGGCTACAATGAGCAGTTCTTC; CDR3: CASSLSGYNEQFF
V: TRBV28; size: -; D: -; J: TRBJ1-1; DNA: TGTGCCAGCAGTTTGGGTCAGGGTGAAGCTTTCTTT; CDR3: CASSLGQGEAFF
V: TRBV20-1; size: -; D: TRBD2; J: TRBJ2-1; DNA: TGCAGTGCTACTGACCCTAGCGGAAGCTCCTACAATGAGCAGTTCTTC; CDR3: CSATDPSGSSYNEQFF
V: TRBV4-1; size: -; D: TRBD1; J: TRBJ1-5; DNA: TGCGCCAGCAGCCAGGTGACAGGGGGACAGCCCCAGCATTTT; CDR3: CASSQVTGGQPQHF
V: TRBV5-5; size: -; D: -; J: TRBJ1-6; DNA: TGTGCCAGCACCCAAGACAGATGGGTGGCACCCCTCCACTTT; CDR3: CASTQDRWVAPLHF
V: TRBV21-1; size: -; D: -; J: TRBJ2-3; DNA: TGTGCCAGCAGCGCCCGGACTAGCGGGGATACGCAGTATTTT; CDR3: CASSARTSGDTQYF
V: TRBV10-1; size: -; D: -; J: TRBJ1-5; DNA: TGCGCCAGCAGTGAGTCCCCTCCAGAATCCCATAGCAATCAGCCCCAGCATTTT; CDR3: CASSESPPESHSNQPQHF
V: TRBV10-2; size: -; D: -; J: TRBJ2-4; DNA: TGCGCCAGCAGGAGTATGACTAGTGAGGACAAAAACATTCAGTACTTC; CDR3: CASRSMTSEDKNIQYF